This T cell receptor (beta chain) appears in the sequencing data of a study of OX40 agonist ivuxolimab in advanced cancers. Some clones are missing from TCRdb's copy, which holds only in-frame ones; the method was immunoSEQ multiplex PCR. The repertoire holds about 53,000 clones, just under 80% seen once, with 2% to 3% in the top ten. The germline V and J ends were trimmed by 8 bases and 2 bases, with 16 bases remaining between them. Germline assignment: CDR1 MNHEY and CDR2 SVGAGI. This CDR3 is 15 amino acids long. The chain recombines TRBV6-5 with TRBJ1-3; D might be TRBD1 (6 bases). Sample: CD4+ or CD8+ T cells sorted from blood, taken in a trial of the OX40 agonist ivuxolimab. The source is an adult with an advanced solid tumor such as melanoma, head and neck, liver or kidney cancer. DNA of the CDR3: TGTGCCAGCCGCCCCAGGGGTTCGGCTGGAAACACCATATATTTT. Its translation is CASRPRGSAGNTIYF.